This T cell receptor (beta chain) derives from a study of blood T cell repertoires in COVID-19. Study at large: Samples came from the United States, Italy and Spain, spanning acute and convalescent COVID-19. Sources were T cells, B-cell-depleted T cells, or PBMCs; the material itself was cDNA or gDNA.

Original methodology: Scientists estimated how many nucleated cells there were by amplifying reference gene primers. The protocol was immunoSEQ multiplex PCR, while the TCRdb copy is restricted to in-frame clones and leaves out a portion. V and J calls plus clone size are reproduced from that table; the DNA served to infer D and trimming. The data contain 150,000 to 200,000 clones, around four fifths of them singletons. Germline CDR1 is SGHRS and CDR2 is YFSETQ. The J segment lost 7 bases and the V segment lost 6 bases, leaving 12 bases of the junction unmatched. The CDR3 has 15 residues. This clone was observed a few times.

The source of this sequence is a man aged 65 to 85 with acute or convalescent COVID-19. The sequenced material came from peripheral blood. This chain uses TRBV5-1 with TRBJ2-2, with 7 positions matching TRBD2. The DNA of the CDR3 is TGCGCCAGCACCAAGTCAGCGGGGAGTGGCGGGGAGCTGTTTTTT. Its translation: CASTKSAGSGGELFF.